This TCR beta chain comes out of a study of cytomegalovirus exposure and HLA in healthy donors. About the study: The approximately 110 validation repertoires and the approximately 630 first-cohort repertoires shared a platform, a later analysis reported.

Whole-study findings and limits: Generally TCR sequences proved uncommon, though certain public TCRs appeared in numerous donors. Investigators reported under 200 TCR beta chains as tied to cytomegalovirus.

Separate from the approximately 650-subject first cohort, the 120-subject validation cohort was the one that the donors belonged to. The method was immunoSEQ multiplex PCR; TCRdb's version includes in-frame clones alone and lacks a portion of them. The sample shows 200,000 to 300,000 clones, 70% to 90% of them seen only once. V shed 7 bases, J shed 3 bases, and the junction held 9 bases outside the gene matches. This CDR3 is built from 15 residues. Germline assignment: CDR1 MNHEY and CDR2 SMNVEV (reference sequence). Concerning this clone: Its specificity is not known.

The rearrangement uses TRBV27 and TRBJ2-1; 7 nucleotides agree with TRBD1. This TCR was sampled from a woman aged 25 to 45 in good health and CMV-seropositive. The material sequenced was PBMCs. The CDR3 DNA reads TGTGCCAGCATGCCCGGGGACAGAGTCTACAATGAGCAGTTCTTC. Protein: CASMPGDRVYNEQFF.